Listed below are T cell receptor beta chains from one sample, sequenced in a study of identical twins. MiXCR, applied by TCRdb to the 5' RACE reads, yields one record per CDR3 protein. The sample lists hundreds of thousands of distinct CDR3 sequences, over 9% occurring once. In addition, the sample was reused for a study of yellow fever vaccine responses in identical twins.

Sequences were obtained from PBMCs. The receptors were gathered from a woman younger than 30 in good health. Both conserved end residues are trimmed from each CDR3. The D gene is left open where the match is weak.

TRBV2	TRBD1	TRBJ2-1	ASENRGSYSEQF
TRBV12-3/TRBV12-4	TRBD2	TRBJ2-1	ASALRTSGANEQF
TRBV12-3/TRBV12-4	TRBD2	TRBJ2-1	ASSFWNSGTRHYNEQF
TRBV10-2	-	TRBJ2-1	ASSEFGGAYNEQF
TRBV2	-	TRBJ2-3	ASSAAGTDTQY
TRBV3-1	-	TRBJ2-7	ASSQRQGGYEQY
TRBV12-5	-	TRBJ2-5	ASGFFLGPETQY
TRBV2	-	TRBJ1-2	ASSEAFYT
TRBV6-1	TRBD1	TRBJ1-6	ASNLQGANSPLH
TRBV2	-	TRBJ2-3	ASTWASWPPTDTQY
TRBV12-3/TRBV12-4	TRBD2	TRBJ2-2	ASSFGLAENTGELF
TRBV4-1	-	TRBJ1-1	ASSQGLGRSNTEAF
TRBV28	TRBD2	TRBJ2-5	ASRLSGAKETQY
TRBV7-9	-	TRBJ2-5	ASRGGAERTETQY
TRBV11-2	TRBD2	TRBJ2-5	ASSFLAGGETQY
TRBV7-2	-	TRBJ2-7	ASSPTGPGIYEQY
TRBV9	TRBD1	TRBJ1-4	ASSAGTGSEKLF
TRBV28	-	TRBJ1-1	ASSPLSGTMNTEAF
TRBV7-9	TRBD1	TRBJ2-7	ASSARQGISTYEQY
TRBV2	-	TRBJ2-7	ASSVQGNVYEQY
TRBV5-1	-	TRBJ2-1	ASSLSRAPGV
TRBV29-1	-	TRBJ2-1	SVRGEVSQF
TRBV12-3/TRBV12-4	TRBD2	TRBJ2-1	ASRPIAGLEGEQF
TRBV3-1	-	TRBJ1-1	ASSQDSKNTEAF
TRBV15	-	TRBJ2-5	ATSTVGLGEETQY
TRBV7-9	TRBD1	TRBJ1-2	ASSRTGTLNYGYT
TRBV16	-	TRBJ1-1	ASSQSGGQGNAEAF
TRBV5-1	TRBD1	TRBJ1-1	ASSPLSDRGRTQKAF
TRBV12-3/TRBV12-4	-	TRBJ1-2	ASSPRQVENYGYT
TRBV4-1	TRBD1	TRBJ2-1	ASSQVTGQGANEQF
TRBV4-2	TRBD1	TRBJ1-4	ASSQAAAQGAGEKLF
TRBV24-1	TRBD1	TRBJ2-7	ATSAQTGTGRVEQY
TRBV5-6	TRBD1	TRBJ1-2	ASSKTGGAYGYT
TRBV5-1	TRBD2	TRBJ2-3	ASSEPGLAGRDTQY
TRBV5-1	-	TRBJ2-2	ASSLEPSSSNTGELF
TRBV18	TRBD1	TRBJ1-1	ASSPRDSKLNTEAF
TRBV7-9	-	TRBJ2-1	ASSPTWGPGGNEQF
TRBV9	TRBD2	TRBJ2-1	ASSPGLAIAYNEQF
TRBV11-2	TRBD2	TRBJ2-7	ASSSPGVGASGRYEQY
TRBV12-3/TRBV12-4	-	TRBJ2-3	ASSLWGGNTDTQY
TRBV20-1	-	TRBJ1-2	SASDRNYGYT
TRBV12-3/TRBV12-4	-	TRBJ1-5	ASSSDTNQPQH
TRBV20-1	TRBD2	TRBJ2-1	SARDLTDGLEMNEQF